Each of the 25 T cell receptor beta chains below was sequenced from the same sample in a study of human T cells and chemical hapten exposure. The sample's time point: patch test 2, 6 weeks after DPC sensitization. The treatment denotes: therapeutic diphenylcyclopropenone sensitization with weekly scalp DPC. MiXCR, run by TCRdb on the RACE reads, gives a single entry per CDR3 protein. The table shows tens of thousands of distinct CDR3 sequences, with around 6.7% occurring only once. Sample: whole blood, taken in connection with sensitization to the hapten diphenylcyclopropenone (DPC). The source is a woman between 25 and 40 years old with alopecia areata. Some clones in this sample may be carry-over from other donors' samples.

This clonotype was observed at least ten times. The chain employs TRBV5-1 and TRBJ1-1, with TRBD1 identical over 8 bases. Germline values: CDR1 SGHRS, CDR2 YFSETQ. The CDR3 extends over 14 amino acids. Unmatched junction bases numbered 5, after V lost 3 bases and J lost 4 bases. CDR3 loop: CASSWNTGGTEAFF. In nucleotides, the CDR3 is TGCGCCAGCAGCTGGAACACAGGGGGCACTGAAGCTTTCTTT.

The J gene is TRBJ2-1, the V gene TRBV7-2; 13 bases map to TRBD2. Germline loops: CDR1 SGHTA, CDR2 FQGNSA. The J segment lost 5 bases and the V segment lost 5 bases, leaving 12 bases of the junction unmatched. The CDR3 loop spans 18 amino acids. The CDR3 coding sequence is TGTGCCAGCAGCCTCCCAAGACTAGCGGGGGGCCACGACAATGAGCAGTTCTTC. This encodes CASSLPRLAGGHDNEQFF. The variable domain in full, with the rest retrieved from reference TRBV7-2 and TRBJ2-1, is GAGVSQSPSNKVTEKGKDVELRCDPISGHTALYWYRQSLGQGLEFLIYFQGNSAPDKSGLPSDRFSAERTGGSVSTLTIQRTQQEDSAVYLCASSLPRLAGGHDNEQFFGPGTRLTVL.

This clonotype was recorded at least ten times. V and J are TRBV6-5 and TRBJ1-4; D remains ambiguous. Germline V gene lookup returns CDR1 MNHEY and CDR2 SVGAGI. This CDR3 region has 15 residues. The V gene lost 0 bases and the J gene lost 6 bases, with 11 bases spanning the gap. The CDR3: CASSYSSDEHEKLFF. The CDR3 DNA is TGTGCCAGCAGTTACTCTTCGGACGAGCATGAAAAACTGTTTTTT.

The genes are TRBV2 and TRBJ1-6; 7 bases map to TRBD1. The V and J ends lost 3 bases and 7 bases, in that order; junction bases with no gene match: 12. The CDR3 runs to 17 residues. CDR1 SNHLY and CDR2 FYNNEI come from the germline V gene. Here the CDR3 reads CASSDRQGAPENSPLHF. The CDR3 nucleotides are TGTGCCAGCAGTGACCGACAGGGAGCCCCCGAAAATTCACCCCTCCACTTT.

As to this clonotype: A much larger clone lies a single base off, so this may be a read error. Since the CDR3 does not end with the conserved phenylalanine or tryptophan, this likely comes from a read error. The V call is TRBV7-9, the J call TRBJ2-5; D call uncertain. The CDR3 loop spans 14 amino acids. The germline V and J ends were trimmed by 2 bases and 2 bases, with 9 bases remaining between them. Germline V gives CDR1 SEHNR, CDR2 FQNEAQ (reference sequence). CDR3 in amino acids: CASSLSSEQETQYS. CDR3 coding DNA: TGTGCCAGCAGCTTATCCAGCGAACAAGAGACCCAGTACTCC.

CDR3 protein: CSARVRTDRNIQYF. The CDR3 bases are TGCAGTGCTAGAGTTCGCACAGACCGAAACATTCAGTACTTC. This rearrangement joins TRBV20-1 to TRBJ2-4; no clear D. Germline V gene lookup returns CDR1 DFQATT and CDR2 SNEGSKA (reference sequence). The germline V and J ends were trimmed by 1 base and 6 bases, with 13 bases remaining between them. The CDR3 length is 14 residues.

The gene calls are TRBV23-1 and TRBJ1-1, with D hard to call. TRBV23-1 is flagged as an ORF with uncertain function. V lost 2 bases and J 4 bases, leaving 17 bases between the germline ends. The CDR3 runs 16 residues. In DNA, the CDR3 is TGCGCCAGCAGTCAAATTACAGACACTGCCGGCACTGAAGCTTTCTTT. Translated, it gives CASSQITDTAGTEAFF.

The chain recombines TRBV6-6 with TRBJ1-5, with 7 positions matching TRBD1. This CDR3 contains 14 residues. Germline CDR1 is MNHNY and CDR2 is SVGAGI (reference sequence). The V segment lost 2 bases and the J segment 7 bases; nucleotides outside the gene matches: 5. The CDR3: CASSYEAGGQPQHF. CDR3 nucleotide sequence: TGTGCCAGCAGTTACGAGGCAGGGGGGCAGCCCCAGCATTTT.

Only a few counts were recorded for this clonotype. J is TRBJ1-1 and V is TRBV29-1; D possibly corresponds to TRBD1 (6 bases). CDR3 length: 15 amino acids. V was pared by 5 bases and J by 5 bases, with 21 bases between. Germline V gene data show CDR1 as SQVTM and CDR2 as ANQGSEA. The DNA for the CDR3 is TGCAGCGTTCAACCACCGGGACAATCAAGTACTGAAGCTTTCTTT. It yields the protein CSVQPPGQSSTEAFF.

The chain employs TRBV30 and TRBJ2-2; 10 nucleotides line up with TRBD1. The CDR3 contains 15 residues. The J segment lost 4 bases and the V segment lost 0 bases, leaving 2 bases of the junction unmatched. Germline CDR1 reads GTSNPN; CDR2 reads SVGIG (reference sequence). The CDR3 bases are TGTGCCTGGAGTGTGAGGACAGGGGGCACCGGGGAGCTGTTTTTT. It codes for CAWSVRTGGTGELFF.

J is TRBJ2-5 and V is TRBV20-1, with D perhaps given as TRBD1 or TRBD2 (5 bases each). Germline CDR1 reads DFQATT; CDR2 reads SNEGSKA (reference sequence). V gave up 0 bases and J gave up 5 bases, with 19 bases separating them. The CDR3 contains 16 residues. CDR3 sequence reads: CSARDFQTEGFETQYF. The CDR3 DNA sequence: TGCAGTGCTAGAGATTTCCAGACAGAGGGTTTTGAGACCCAGTACTTC.

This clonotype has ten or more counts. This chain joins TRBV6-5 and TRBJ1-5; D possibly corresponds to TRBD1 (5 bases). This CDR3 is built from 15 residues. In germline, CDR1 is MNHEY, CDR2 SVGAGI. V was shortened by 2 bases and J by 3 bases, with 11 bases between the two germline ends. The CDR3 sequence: CASSYKGEINQPQHF. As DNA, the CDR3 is TGTGCCAGCAGTTACAAAGGGGAGATCAATCAGCCCCAGCATTTT.

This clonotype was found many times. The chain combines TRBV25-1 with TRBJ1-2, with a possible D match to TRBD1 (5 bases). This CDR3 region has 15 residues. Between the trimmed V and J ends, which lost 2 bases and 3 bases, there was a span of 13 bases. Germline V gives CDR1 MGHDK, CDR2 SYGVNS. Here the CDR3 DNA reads TGTGCCAGCAGTGAAGCAGGGAGGGATTACTATGGCTACACCTTC. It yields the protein CASSEAGRDYYGYTF.

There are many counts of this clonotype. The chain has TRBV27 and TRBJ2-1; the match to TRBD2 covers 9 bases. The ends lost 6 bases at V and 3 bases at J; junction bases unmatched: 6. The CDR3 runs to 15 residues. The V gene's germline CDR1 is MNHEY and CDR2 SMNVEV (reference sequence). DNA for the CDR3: TGTGCCAGCAGACGGAGCGGGGGGATCTACAATGAGCAGTTCTTC. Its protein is CASRRSGGIYNEQFF.

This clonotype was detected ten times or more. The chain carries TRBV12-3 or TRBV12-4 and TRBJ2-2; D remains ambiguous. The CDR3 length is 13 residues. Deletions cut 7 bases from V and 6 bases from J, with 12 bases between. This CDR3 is CASIRMGAGELFF. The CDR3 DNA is TGTGCCAGCATCAGGATGGGCGCCGGGGAGCTGTTTTTT.

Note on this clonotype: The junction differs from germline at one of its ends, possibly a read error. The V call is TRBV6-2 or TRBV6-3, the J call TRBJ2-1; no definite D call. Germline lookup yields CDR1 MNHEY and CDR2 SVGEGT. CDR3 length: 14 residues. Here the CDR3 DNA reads TGTGCCAACAGTCCAACGACTTCTGTTCCTGAGCAGTTCTTC. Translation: CANSPTTSVPEQFF.

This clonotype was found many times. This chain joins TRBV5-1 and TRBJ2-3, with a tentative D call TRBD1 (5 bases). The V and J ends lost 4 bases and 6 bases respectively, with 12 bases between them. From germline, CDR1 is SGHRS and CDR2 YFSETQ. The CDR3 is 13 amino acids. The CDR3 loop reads CASSLSRVDTQYF. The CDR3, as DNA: TGCGCCAGCAGCCTAAGCAGGGTCGATACGCAGTATTTT.

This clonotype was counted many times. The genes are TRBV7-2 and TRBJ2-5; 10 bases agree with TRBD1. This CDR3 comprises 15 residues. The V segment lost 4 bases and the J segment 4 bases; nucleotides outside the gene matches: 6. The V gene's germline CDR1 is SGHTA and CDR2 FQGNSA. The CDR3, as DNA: TGTGCCAGCAGCTCGACAGGGGGCGAGGGAGAGACCCAGTACTTC. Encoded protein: CASSSTGGEGETQYF.

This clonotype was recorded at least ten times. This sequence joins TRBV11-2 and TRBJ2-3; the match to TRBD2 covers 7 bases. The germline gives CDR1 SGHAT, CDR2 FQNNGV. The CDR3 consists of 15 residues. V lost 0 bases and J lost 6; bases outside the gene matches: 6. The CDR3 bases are TGTGCCAGCAGCTTAGATTGGGGAGGGGCGGATACGCAGTATTTT. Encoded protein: CASSLDWGGADTQYF.

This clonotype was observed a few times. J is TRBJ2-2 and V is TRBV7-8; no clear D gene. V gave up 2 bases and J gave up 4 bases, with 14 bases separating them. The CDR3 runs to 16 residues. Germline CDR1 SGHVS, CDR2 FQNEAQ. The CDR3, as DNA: TGTGCCAGCAGCTTACCCTTAGTCTGGGGCACCGGGGAGCTGTTTTTT. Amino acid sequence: CASSLPLVWGTGELFF.

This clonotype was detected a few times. The CDR3 is CASSVVAGYNSPLHF. CDR3 DNA: TGTGCCAGCAGCGTAGTTGCGGGTTATAATTCACCCCTCCACTTT. This chain connects TRBV9 to TRBJ1-6, with D unresolved. The CDR3 covers 15 residues. The germline gives CDR1 SGDLS, CDR2 YYNGEE. The V end lost 0 bases, the J end lost 4 bases, and 8 bases lay between the germline ends.

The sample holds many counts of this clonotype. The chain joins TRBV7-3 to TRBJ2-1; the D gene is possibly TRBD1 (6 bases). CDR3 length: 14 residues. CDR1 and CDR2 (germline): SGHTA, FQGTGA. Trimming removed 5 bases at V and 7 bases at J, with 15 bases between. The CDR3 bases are TGTGCCAGCAGCCCCTCGCAGGGGAAGAATGAGCAGTTCTTC. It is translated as CASSPSQGKNEQFF.

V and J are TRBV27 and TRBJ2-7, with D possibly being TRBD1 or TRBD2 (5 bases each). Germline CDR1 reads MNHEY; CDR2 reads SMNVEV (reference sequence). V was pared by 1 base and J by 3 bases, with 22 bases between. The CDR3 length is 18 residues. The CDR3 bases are TGTGCCAGCAGTTTATATAGAGGGCCGAAGTGGGGGAACTACGAGCAGTACTTC. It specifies CASSLYRGPKWGNYEQYF.

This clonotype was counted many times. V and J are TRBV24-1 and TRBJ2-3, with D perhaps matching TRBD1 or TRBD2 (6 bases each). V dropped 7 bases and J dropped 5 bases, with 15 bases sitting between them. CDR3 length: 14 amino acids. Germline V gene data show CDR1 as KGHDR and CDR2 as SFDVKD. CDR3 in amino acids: CATRGGGAGDTQYF. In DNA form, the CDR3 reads TGTGCCACCAGAGGAGGGGGAGCTGGAGATACGCAGTATTTT.

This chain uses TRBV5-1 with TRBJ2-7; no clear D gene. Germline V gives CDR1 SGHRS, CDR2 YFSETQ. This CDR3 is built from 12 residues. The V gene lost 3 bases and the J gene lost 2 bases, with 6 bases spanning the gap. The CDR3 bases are TGCGCCAGCAGCTCCTCCGCCTACGAGCAGTACTTC. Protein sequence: CASSSSAYEQYF.